These 10 T cell receptor beta chains share one sample of origin, sequenced in a study of control samples from healthy donors and cancer patients. The assay was immunoSEQ multiplex PCR, and TCRdb's table has in-frame clones only and misses some. The table records over 50,000 clones, approximately 91% of them present only once. Sequencing used blood. The origin of the receptors is a man aged 45-65 years in good health.

The chain couples TRBV25-1 to TRBJ1-1; D is unclear. V lost 1 base and J 3 bases, leaving 18 bases between the germline ends. The CDR3 loop spans 17 amino acids. Germline CDR1 reads MGHDK; CDR2 reads SYGVNS. As DNA, the CDR3 is TGTGCCAGCAGTGAATGGGATTCGAGGGTCGGGGACACTGAAGCTTTCTTT. It specifies CASSEWDSRVGDTEAFF.

The chain recombines TRBV7-2 with TRBJ1-4; D not resolved. This CDR3 has 14 residues. With 4 bases removed from V and 8 bases from J, the gap between germline ends came to 14 bases. Germline assignment: CDR1 SGHTA and CDR2 FQGNSA. The CDR3 DNA reads TGTGCCAGCAGCTCCCCTAGCGGTGGGGAAAAACTGTTTTTT. It encodes CASSSPSGGEKLFF. The full variable domain, in which reference TRBV7-2 and TRBJ1-4 provide the parts outside the CDR3, is GAGVSQSPSNKVTEKGKDVELRCDPISGHTALYWYRQSLGQGLEFLIYFQGNSAPDKSGLPSDRFSAERTGGSVSTLTIQRTQQEDSAVYLCASSSPSGGEKLFFGSGTQLSVL.

In this sample, this clone turned up a few times. The chain carries TRBV3-1 (or the pseudogene TRBV3-2) and TRBJ2-5; D not resolved. This CDR3 is 13 amino acids long. CDR1 LGHDT and CDR2 YNNKEL come from the germline V gene (reference sequence). Trimming took off 2 bases at V and 1 base at J, with 5 bases between the two ends. The CDR3 DNA is TGTGCCAGCAGCCAATTGGCCCAAGAGACCCAGTACTTC. Its translation is CASSQLAQETQYF.

In DNA, the CDR3 is TGTGCCAGCAGTTTATGGGAGGTTGGGGTTGGCAATTCACCCCTCCACTTT. This sequence encodes CASSLWEVGVGNSPLHF. The chain uses TRBV28 and TRBJ1-6; D call uncertain. This CDR3 comprises 17 residues. Germline lookup yields CDR1 MDHEN and CDR2 SYDVKM. V lost 0 bases and J 7 bases, leaving 16 bases between the germline ends.

The chain combines TRBV5-4 with TRBJ2-3; TRBD2 aligns across 9 bases. CDR3 size: 18 residues. Trimming cost V 3 bases and J 3 bases; bases outside gene matches: 14. CDR1 and CDR2 from the germline V gene are SGHNT and YYREEE (reference sequence). As DNA, the CDR3 is TGTGCCAGCAGCTATGGAGGCCGCGGGAGGGCCAGGACAGATACGCAGTATTTT. It specifies CASSYGGRGRARTDTQYF.

The chain is built from TRBV6-2 or TRBV6-3 and TRBJ2-7, with 12 bases matching TRBD2. Per germline, CDR1 MNHEY and CDR2 SVGEGT. The trim removed 2 bases at V and 2 bases at J, leaving 7 bases unmatched. This CDR3 region has 17 residues. CDR3 sequence reads: CASSYEASGRGPYEQYF. CDR3 in DNA: TGTGCCAGCAGTTACGAGGCTAGCGGGAGGGGTCCCTACGAGCAGTACTTC.

V gene TRBV6-2 or TRBV6-3 combines with J gene TRBJ1-4, with no clear D. Between the trimmed V and J ends, which lost 2 bases and 7 bases, there was a span of 14 bases. Looked up from germline, CDR1 is MNHEY and CDR2 is SVGEGT. The CDR3 loop spans 15 amino acids. The CDR3 protein is CASSYRPGLGEKLFF. DNA for the CDR3: TGTGCCAGCAGTTACCGGCCGGGGTTGGGTGAAAAACTGTTTTTT.

The chain employs TRBV6-5 and TRBJ1-2, with D possibly TRBD1 on 5 matching bases. Germline lookup yields CDR1 MNHEY and CDR2 SVGAGI. Trimming left V 4 bases short and J 2 bases short, with 14 bases between. There are 15 residues in the CDR3. The CDR3 coding sequence is TGTGCCAGCAGTTCTCCGGGCAGGGCGAACTATGGCTACACCTTC. It encodes CASSSPGRANYGYTF.

This chain links TRBV6-2 or TRBV6-3 with TRBJ1-6; a possible D gene is TRBD1 (6 bases). Per the germline V gene, CDR1 is MNHEY and CDR2 is SVGEGT. V was shortened by 0 bases and J by 8 bases, with 23 bases between the two germline ends. The CDR3 spans 19 residues. The CDR3 DNA follows: TGTGCCAGCAGTTACTCGGGGGGGGGCGAAGGATTCTCCGATTCACCCCTCCACTTT. Translating gives CASSYSGGGEGFSDSPLHF.

The chain uses TRBV18 and TRBJ1-5, with D tentatively TRBD1 (5 bases). Germline loops: CDR1 KGHSH, CDR2 LQKENI. This CDR3 comprises 14 residues. The V gene lost 2 bases and the J gene lost 4 bases, with 9 bases spanning the gap. The CDR3 DNA sequence: TGTGCCAGCTCACCAGGGGCGCAGAATCAGCCCCAGCATTTT. The encoded protein is CASSPGAQNQPQHF.